The next 31 T cell receptor beta chains were all read from a single sample in a study of read filtering for tumor transcriptome and immune sequencing. Molecular barcoded adaptors covering alpha/delta and beta/gamma chains were used on 400 to 450 ng RNA. TCRdb fed the reads into MiXCR, producing one record per CDR3 protein. Of roughly 130,000 distinct CDR3 sequences listed, 10% to 15% were seen once; the top ten hold more than 9.5%. The sample consisted of a population of CD138-negative cells sorted from bone marrow. Every receptor here comes from a donor at least 40 years old with multiple myeloma.

This clonotype has at least ten counts. The chain uses TRBV15 and TRBJ1-5; D is possibly TRBD1 (5 bases). CDR3 length equals 14 residues. V lost 5 bases to trimming and J lost 7 bases, with 15 bases between them. The V gene's germline CDR1 is LNHNV and CDR2 YYDKDF (reference sequence). This CDR3 reads CATSPGGLTQPQHF. Written as DNA, the CDR3 is TGTGCCACCAGCCCCGGGGGTCTAACCCAGCCCCAGCATTTT.

This clonotype was picked up many times. The V gene is TRBV7-2, the J gene TRBJ2-3, with D unresolved. CDR3 length: 13 residues. The V end was cut by 1 base, the J end by 2 bases, with 4 bases between. Germline V gene lookup returns CDR1 SGHTA and CDR2 FQGNSA. CDR3 sequence reads: CASSLGVTDTQYF. CDR3 in DNA: TGTGCCAGCAGCTTAGGAGTCACAGATACGCAGTATTTT.

There are many counts of this clonotype. The genes are TRBV2 and TRBJ2-3; 8 positions match TRBD2. The CDR3 loop spans 16 amino acids. CDR1 is SNHLY and CDR2 is FYNNEI in the germline V gene. The ends lost 5 bases at V and 2 bases at J; junction bases unmatched: 9. CDR3 in DNA: TGTGCCAGCAGTTCCTATAGCGGGGCTCTCACAGATACGCAGTATTTT. Residues: CASSSYSGALTDTQYF.

With regard to this clonotype: This may stem from a read error, because a much larger clone lies one nucleotide away. The gene calls are TRBV3-1 and TRBJ1-5; TRBD1 might be the D (5 bases). Trimming removed 0 bases from V and 7 bases from J, with 10 bases in between. The CDR3 is 14 residues long. Germline loops: CDR1 LGHDT, CDR2 YNNKEL (reference sequence). The CDR3 loop reads CASSQEGGGQPQHF. CDR3 in DNA: TGTGCCAGCAGCCAAGAGGGGGGTGGCCAGCCCCAGCATTTT.

There are many counts of this clonotype. The CDR3 reads CASSQPRSSYEQYF. The CDR3 DNA sequence: TGTGCCAGCAGCCAGCCCAGGAGCTCCTACGAGCAGTACTTC. The rearrangement joins TRBV6-7 to TRBJ2-7; D remains unclear. TRBV6-7 is marked as an open reading frame, function uncertain. This CDR3 is 14 amino acids long. V lost 6 bases and J 0 bases, leaving 12 bases between the germline ends.

The J gene is TRBJ2-7, the V gene TRBV3-1, with 13 bases aligning to TRBD2. This CDR3 region has 16 residues. After removal of 5 bases from V and 2 bases from J, the junction contained 6 bases not matched to a gene. The germline CDR1 and CDR2 sequences are LGHDT and YNNKEL (reference sequence). The CDR3 sequence is CASSAAGLAGPYEQYF. CDR3 in DNA: TGTGCCAGCAGCGCAGCGGGACTAGCGGGGCCCTACGAGCAGTACTTC.

Many counts were recorded for this clonotype. This chain joins TRBV20-1 and TRBJ2-3; TRBD1 or TRBD2 may be the D gene (6 bases each). The CDR3 contains 15 residues. The germline gives CDR1 DFQATT, CDR2 SNEGSKA (reference sequence). V shed 7 bases and J shed 2 bases, with 19 bases lying between them. CDR3 in DNA: TGCAGTGTGAGGGGGGATAGGGGTGTCACAGATACGCAGTATTTT. Its protein is CSVRGDRGVTDTQYF.

This clonotype has a count of ten or more. One junction end does not reproduce the germline sequence, and a read error may be involved. The chain recombines TRBV29-1 with TRBJ1-5, with 7 nucleotides matching TRBD1. This CDR3 contains 13 residues. Germline loops: CDR1 SQVTM, CDR2 ANQGSEA. This CDR3 is CSVKGTDNQPQHF. Written as DNA, the CDR3 is TGCAGCGTTAAAGGGACAGACAATCAGCCTCAGCATTTT.

The sample holds many counts of this clonotype. The chain links TRBV6-5 to TRBJ2-2; D call uncertain. The CDR3 loop spans 12 amino acids. Germline CDR1 reads MNHEY; CDR2 reads SVGAGI. With 8 bases removed from V and 2 bases from J, the gap between germline ends came to 6 bases. The CDR3 reads CASQKNTGELFF. CDR3 coding DNA: TGTGCCAGCCAAAAAAACACCGGGGAGCTGTTTTTT.

This clonotype was recorded many times. The gene calls are TRBV29-1 and TRBJ2-1; 7 bases align to TRBD1. The CDR3 is made up of 14 amino acids. Per the germline V gene, CDR1 is SQVTM and CDR2 is ANQGSEA. V shed 6 bases, J shed 1 base, and the junction held 6 bases outside the gene matches. CDR3 loop: CSVHRGGSYNEQFF. For the CDR3, the DNA is TGCAGCGTACACAGGGGCGGGTCCTACAATGAGCAGTTCTTC.

This clonotype has a count of ten or more. The chain links TRBV20-1 to TRBJ2-1; D perhaps matches TRBD1 (5 bases). The germline gives CDR1 DFQATT, CDR2 SNEGSKA (reference sequence). V was trimmed by 1 base and J by 5 bases, leaving 15 bases between them. The CDR3 consists of 15 residues. The DNA for the CDR3 is TGCAGTGCTAGAGCTATAATGGGGCAGGACAATGAGCAGTTCTTC. This codes for CSARAIMGQDNEQFF.

This clonotype was counted between two and nine times. This chain links TRBV10-3 with TRBJ1-1, with TRBD1 identical over 11 bases. CDR3 length equals 16 residues. Germline values: CDR1 ENHRY, CDR2 SYGVKD. The trim removed 0 bases at V and 5 bases at J, leaving 5 bases unmatched. This CDR3 is CAISESAGTGGTEAFF. CDR3 nucleotide sequence: TGTGCCATCAGTGAGTCCGCCGGGACAGGGGGTACTGAAGCTTTCTTT.

In this sample, this clonotype turned up many times. The rearrangement joins TRBV7-2 to TRBJ1-2; 7 nucleotides align to TRBD1. The V gene end was trimmed by 1 base and the J gene end by 5 bases; junction bases not matched to a gene: 13. In germline, CDR1 is SGHTA, CDR2 FQGNSA. The CDR3 loop spans 17 amino acids. The CDR3 nucleotides read TGTGCCAGCAGCTTAGATTGGACAGGAGGGGCTTGGTATGGCTACACCTTC. Translating it yields CASSLDWTGGAWYGYTF.

This clonotype was counted at least ten times. This rearrangement joins TRBV5-1 to TRBJ2-3; no definite D call. There are 15 residues in the CDR3. The germline V and J ends were trimmed by 0 bases and 2 bases, with 10 bases remaining between them. CDR1 is SGHRS and CDR2 is YFSETQ in the germline V gene. The CDR3 here is CASSLAALSTDTQYF. CDR3 DNA sequence: TGCGCCAGCAGCTTGGCAGCGCTTTCCACAGATACGCAGTATTTT.

There are many counts of this clonotype. The rearrangement links TRBV20-1 to TRBJ2-7; 7 bases agree with TRBD2. The V gene end was trimmed by 6 bases and the J gene end by 0 bases; junction bases not matched to a gene: 2. The germline V gene has CDR1 DFQATT and CDR2 SNEGSKA (reference sequence). CDR3 length: 12 residues. Here the CDR3 DNA reads TGCAGTGCGGGGGGGAGCTCCTACGAGCAGTACTTC. Amino acids: CSAGGSSYEQYF.

Concerning this clonotype itself: This may be a read error: a much more frequent sequence differs by one nucleotide. The chain employs TRBV29-1 and TRBJ1-1; TRBD1 might be the D (5 bases). Germline V lookup: CDR1 SQVTM, CDR2 ANQGSEA. The CDR3 runs to 12 residues. Here the CDR3 reads CGARQMNTEAFF. The CDR3, as DNA: TGCGGCGCGCGACAGATGAACACTGAAGCTTTCTTT.

This clonotype has ten or more counts. CDR3 DNA: TGTGCCAGCAGCGTATCCGGGACAGGAAGCACTAATGAAAAACTGTTTTTT. Its translation is CASSVSGTGSTNEKLFF. This sequence joins TRBV9 and TRBJ1-4, with 8 bases lining up with TRBD1. The CDR3 has 17 residues. CDR1 and CDR2 (germline): SGDLS, YYNGEE. Trimming took 1 base from V and 2 from J; bases not matched to a gene: 7.

This clonotype was detected only a few times. The chain has TRBV5-5 and TRBJ2-1; 9 positions match TRBD1. This CDR3 contains 16 residues. Trimming at V came to 4 bases and at J to 2 bases, leaving 7 bases not matched to a gene. CDR1 and CDR2 from the germline V gene are SGHKS and YYEKEE (reference sequence). This CDR3 reads CASSHGTGLPYNEQFF. The CDR3 nucleotides are TGTGCCAGCAGCCATGGGACAGGGCTTCCCTACAATGAGCAGTTCTTC.

This clonotype was counted many times. V and J are TRBV18 and TRBJ1-2, with D possibly TRBD1 on 6 matching bases. Germline CDR1 KGHSH, CDR2 LQKENI. This CDR3 is 16 amino acids long. V was shortened by 2 bases and J by 5 bases, with 18 bases between the two germline ends. In DNA form, the CDR3 reads TGTGCCAGCTCACCAGGCGGGACACCGCAACCATATGGCTACACCTTC. Amino acid sequence: CASSPGGTPQPYGYTF.

This clonotype has just a few counts. This may arise from a read error, as a much more abundant clone is one base away. This chain connects TRBV7-2 to TRBJ2-1, with 8 bases lining up with TRBD2. The germline V gene encodes CDR1 SGHTA and CDR2 FQGNSA. The CDR3 consists of 17 residues. The CDR3 region is CASSRPGSGTDYNEQLF. The CDR3 DNA reads as TGTGCCAGCAGCCGCCCAGGTAGCGGGACTGACTACAATGAGCAGCTCTTC.

Ten or more counts support this clonotype. This chain joins TRBV5-1 and TRBJ2-5, with D possibly TRBD2 on 5 matching bases. V was pared by 4 bases and J by 0 bases, with 7 bases between. The CDR3 length is 13 residues. Germline V gene data show CDR1 as SGHRS and CDR2 as YFSETQ. CDR3 bases: TGCGCCAGCAGCGAGGGTTACCAAGAGACCCAGTACTTC. This translates into CASSEGYQETQYF.

This chain connects TRBV3-1 to TRBJ2-5; D is perhaps TRBD2 (5 bases). This CDR3 is 15 amino acids long. Trimming shortened V by 1 base and J by 7 bases, and 16 bases separated the two germline ends. Germline V gene data show CDR1 as LGHDT and CDR2 as YNNKEL (reference sequence). The CDR3 DNA reads as TGTGCCAGCAGCCAAGTCGGAGAGCCCCGGGGGACCCAGTACTTC. Translating it yields CASSQVGEPRGTQYF.

This clonotype was picked up many times. The chain carries TRBV9 and TRBJ2-7; 10 bases line up with TRBD1. The CDR3 totals 15 residues. Trimming removed 1 base from V and 7 bases from J; junction bases left unmatched: 8. The germline V gene encodes CDR1 SGDLS and CDR2 YYNGEE. In DNA, the CDR3 is TGTGCCAGCAGCGTAACGGGACAGGGGATGCAGGAGCAGTACTTC. This codes for CASSVTGQGMQEQYF. The full variable domain, completed using reference TRBV9 and TRBJ2-7, is DSGVTQTPKHLITATGQRVTLRCSPRSGDLSVYWYQQSLDQGLQFLIQYYNGEERAKGNILERFSAQQFPDLHSELNLSSLELGDSALYFCASSVTGQGMQEQYFGPGTRLTVT.

At least ten counts were recorded for this clonotype. The chain links TRBV7-2 to TRBJ2-5, with 8 bases aligning to TRBD2. There are 18 residues in the CDR3. Trimming took 2 bases from V and 4 from J; bases not matched to a gene: 15. Per the germline V gene, CDR1 is SGHTA and CDR2 is FQGNSA. CDR3 in DNA: TGTGCCAGCAGCTTATTGGGCTTAAGCGGGAGTCGCGGAGAGACCCAGTACTTC. This gives the protein CASSLLGLSGSRGETQYF.

Regarding this clonotype: The CDR3 does not close with the conserved phenylalanine or tryptophan, likely indicating a read error. The rearrangement joins TRBV7-2 to TRBJ1-5; D is ambiguous. The CDR3 extends over 12 amino acids. The germline CDR1 and CDR2 sequences are SGHTA and FQGNSA. Trimming shortened V by 7 bases and J by 0 bases, and 4 bases separated the two germline ends. The CDR3 reads CASKYSNQPQHL. The CDR3 bases are TGTGCCAGCAAATATAGCAATCAGCCCCAGCATCTT.

On this clonotype itself: This may come from a read error, since a much larger clone is one base off. This sequence joins TRBV7-6 and TRBJ2-3; 8 nucleotides align to TRBD1. The CDR3 is 19 residues long. J was trimmed by 0 bases and V by 5 bases; bases with no gene match: 16. Looked up from germline, CDR1 is SGHVS and CDR2 is FNYEAQ. CDR3 protein: CASSAGPKTGARSTDTQYF. The CDR3 nucleotides are TGTGCCAGCAGCGCAGGACCCAAGACAGGGGCCAGGAGCACAGATACGCAGTATTTT.

This clonotype was seen ten or more times. The DNA of the CDR3 is TGTGCCAGCAGTTACGGAGCGTCTAGCACAGATACGCAGTATTTT. Encoded protein: CASSYGASSTDTQYF. The chain links TRBV12-3 or TRBV12-4 to TRBJ2-3, with D hard to call. This CDR3 comprises 15 residues. Trimming removed 4 bases at V and 0 bases at J, with 11 bases between.

In regard to this clonotype: This may stem from a read error, because a much larger clone lies one nucleotide away. The chain combines TRBV6-5 with TRBJ2-5; 7 bases align to TRBD2. The J call may not be correct, given that the DNA end is closer to TRBJ2-1. The CDR3 contains 15 residues. Germline lookup yields CDR1 MNHEY and CDR2 SVGAGI. The CDR3 sequence is CASSYGGEGQETQFF. The CDR3 bases are TGTGCCAGCAGTTACGGGGGGGAGGGCCAAGAGACCCAGTTCTTC.

With regard to this clonotype: Since a much larger clone is just one base distant, this may be a read error. The rearrangement uses TRBV2 and TRBJ2-2; D not certain. The CDR3 extends over 13 amino acids. CDR1 is SNHLY and CDR2 is FYNNEI in the germline V gene. The CDR3 DNA is TGTGCCGGCAGTGAAGAATCGGGCGGGGAGCTGTTTTTT. As protein: CAGSEESGGELFF. Full variable domain (rest looked up from reference TRBV2 and TRBJ2-2): EPEVTQTPSHQVTQMGQEVILRCVPISNHLYFYWYRQILGQKVEFLVSFYNNEISEKSEIFDDQFSVERPDGSNFTLKIRSTKLEDSAMYFCAGSEESGGELFFGEGSRLTVL.

This clonotype was seen repeatedly, ten times or more. The chain employs TRBV18 and TRBJ1-1; D not resolved. The ends were cut back, 8 bases at V and 0 bases at J, with 10 bases in the middle. This CDR3 has 13 amino acids. Germline CDR1 KGHSH, CDR2 LQKENI. CDR3: CASSRQMNTEAFF. Written as DNA, the CDR3 is TGTGCCAGCAGTCGTCAGATGAACACTGAAGCTTTCTTT.

This clonotype was seen many times. CDR3 amino acids: CASTGSSVGYNEQFF. CDR3 nucleotides: TGTGCCAGCACTGGCAGTAGCGTTGGGTACAATGAGCAGTTCTTC. The rearrangement joins TRBV27 to TRBJ2-1; D possibly corresponds to TRBD2 (5 bases). CDR3 length: 15 amino acids. Germline-derived CDR1 and CDR2 are MNHEY and SMNVEV (reference sequence). Trimming stripped 7 bases from V and 4 bases from J, with 17 bases between.